This TCR beta chain came from a study of glioma-infiltrating T cells. Study-wide results and caveats: Very few CDR3 sequences were shared between tissue and blood. Non-neoplastic patients had below-expected tissue-blood divergence, while all gliomas exceeded expectation.

Using RNA template, CDR3s of TCR alpha and beta were amplified with iRepertoire arm-PCR. For one-step reverse transcription and amplification, roughly 95-450 ng of tissue mRNA or PBMC total RNA was used. MiXCR, run by TCRdb on the multiplex PCR reads, gives a single entry per CDR3 protein. The repertoire has around 100,000 distinct CDR3 sequences, about 30% of them found once; the top ten carry 35% to 55%. This clonotype was observed a few times. Its specificity is not known. CDR1 is SQVTM and CDR2 is ANQGSEA in the germline V gene. V lost 3 bases to trimming and J lost 6 bases, with 8 bases between them. The CDR3 runs 11 residues.

V and J are TRBV29-1 and TRBJ1-1; no clear D gene. The receptor was isolated from a human donor with low-grade glioma or glioblastoma, undergoing nonglioma brain surgery, or in good health (not recorded which). Input material: glioma tissue, nonneoplastic brain tissue, or PBMCs (not recorded which). As DNA, the CDR3 is TGCAGCGTTGAGCCCGGGGCTGAAGCTTTCTTT. Encoded protein: CSVEPGAEAFF.